Below, 12 T cell receptor beta chains from the same sample are listed, as sequenced in a study of T cells after yellow fever vaccination. TCRdb reprocessed the 5' RACE reads with MiXCR, giving one entry per CDR3 protein. The data hold hundreds of thousands of distinct CDR3 sequences, with approximately 8% observed a single time. This specimen was PBMCs, taken around 45 days after the first yellow fever vaccination. The source is a man younger than 30 who received the YFV17D yellow fever vaccine.

The rearrangement joins TRBV20-1 to TRBJ2-1; D may be TRBD2 (6 bases). V lost 6 bases and J 4 bases, leaving 13 bases between the germline ends. CDR3 length: 13 residues. Germline CDR1 is DFQATT and CDR2 is SNEGSKA (reference sequence). The chain's CDR3 is CSAPRDLYNEQFF. CDR3 nucleotides: TGCAGTGCCCCCCGGGACTTATACAATGAGCAGTTCTTC.

V and J are TRBV3-1 and TRBJ1-2; D is ambiguous. This CDR3 comprises 13 residues. V was pared by 3 bases and J by 8 bases, with 13 bases between. Germline CDR1 is LGHDT and CDR2 is YNNKEL (reference sequence). The CDR3 bases are TGTGCCAGCAGCCATGGCGTCGGAGGCGGCTACACCTTC. Protein product: CASSHGVGGGYTF.

This clonotype was seen a few times. V and J are TRBV6-6 and TRBJ2-6; D is undetermined. Trimming pared 7 bases from V and 6 bases from J, leaving 10 bases between. The germline V gene encodes CDR1 MNHNY and CDR2 SVGAGI (reference sequence). There are 13 residues in the CDR3. This chain's CDR3 is CASTPLEANVLTF. The CDR3 DNA reads TGTGCCAGCACCCCGTTGGAGGCCAACGTCCTGACTTTC.

V gene TRBV5-4 combines with J gene TRBJ2-7; D is ambiguous. The CDR3 sequence is 12 residues long. Germline loops: CDR1 SGHNT, CDR2 YYREEE (reference sequence). V shed 9 bases and J shed 0 bases, with 10 bases lying between them. The CDR3: CATSDGSYEQYV. The CDR3 coding sequence is TGTGCCACCTCAGACGGCTCCTACGAGCAGTACGTC.

The chain couples TRBV6-1 to TRBJ2-1; perhaps TRBD1 as D (6 bases). Germline V gene sequence: CDR1 MNHNS, CDR2 SASEGT. CDR3 size: 13 residues. V shed 6 bases and J shed 15 bases, with 21 bases lying between them. This CDR3 reads CASSQLRGRWLFF. CDR3 nucleotide sequence: TGTGCCAGCAGCCAACTCAGGGGAAGGTGGCTGTTCTTC.

The chain links TRBV7-9 to TRBJ1-2; D gene unclear. V was clipped by 5 bases and J by 5 bases, with 12 bases between them. The CDR3 totals 13 residues. Germline V gene data show CDR1 as SEHNR and CDR2 as FQNEAQ (reference sequence). The CDR3 protein is CASSTLDGYGYTF. CDR3 DNA sequence: TGTGCCAGCAGCACACTGGACGGGTATGGCTACACCTTC.

This chain connects TRBV7-2 to TRBJ2-7, with D tentatively TRBD2 (5 bases). Between the trimmed V and J ends, which lost 3 bases and 4 bases, there was a span of 13 bases. The germline CDR1 and CDR2 sequences are SGHTA and FQGNSA. This CDR3 is 14 amino acids long. The CDR3 DNA follows: TGTGCCAGCAGCTTTGGGCGGGTGATTTACGAGCAGTACTTC. Encoded protein: CASSFGRVIYEQYF. Complete variable domain (other parts from reference TRBV7-2 and TRBJ2-7): GAGVSQSPSNKVTEKGKDVELRCDPISGHTALYWYRQSLGQGLEFLIYFQGNSAPDKSGLPSDRFSAERTGGSVSTLTIQRTQQEDSAVYLCASSFGRVIYEQYFGPGTRLTVT.

This clonotype has more than one count but fewer than ten. V and J are TRBV7-8 and TRBJ2-1; weak D call: TRBD1 (6 bases). This CDR3 contains 11 residues. CDR1 and CDR2 from the germline V gene are SGHVS and FQNEAQ. The V and J ends lost 5 bases and 10 bases respectively, with 9 bases between them. CDR3 loop: CASSPGVEQFF. The DNA for the CDR3 is TGTGCCAGCAGCCCAGGGGTCGAGCAGTTCTTC.

The chain joins TRBV5-1 to TRBJ1-1; tentative D call: TRBD1 (5 bases). Germline values: CDR1 SGHRS, CDR2 YFSETQ. The ends were cut back, 2 bases at V and 5 bases at J, with 19 bases in the middle. The CDR3 contains 16 residues. CDR3: CASSFFGEGSGTEAFF. CDR3 in DNA: TGCGCCAGCAGCTTTTTTGGGGAGGGGTCCGGGACTGAAGCTTTCTTT.

Turning to this clonotype: This sequence may be a read error, since a much larger clone differs from it by one base. The chain carries TRBV4-3 and TRBJ2-3, with 9 bases aligning to TRBD2. The V gene's germline CDR1 is LGHNA and CDR2 YSLEER. This CDR3 region has 16 residues. V shed 1 base and J 6 bases; nucleotides not matched to a gene: 8. CDR3 sequence reads: CASSQGPSGAWDTQYF. Here the CDR3 DNA reads TGCGCCAGCAGCCAAGGTCCTAGCGGGGCGTGGGATACGCAGTATTTT.

This clonotype was seen a handful of times. The chain has TRBV7-2 and TRBJ1-5; D not resolved. The CDR3 totals 13 residues. V shed 1 base and J shed 9 bases, with 10 bases lying between them. CDR1 is SGHTA and CDR2 is FQGNSA in the germline V gene. CDR3 protein: CASSLVGPGPQHF. CDR3 coding DNA: TGTGCCAGCAGCTTAGTTGGTCCTGGGCCCCAGCATTTT. Full variable domain (outside the CDR3, taken from reference TRBV7-2 and TRBJ1-5): GAGVSQSPSNKVTEKGKDVELRCDPISGHTALYWYRQSLGQGLEFLIYFQGNSAPDKSGLPSDRFSAERTGGSVSTLTIQRTQQEDSAVYLCASSLVGPGPQHFGDGTRLSIL.

This clonotype was seen at least ten times. A junction boundary mismatches the germline segment, possibly from a read error. The CDR3 sequence is CASSLGVGELFF. The CDR3 DNA is TGTGCCAGCAGTTTGGGGGTCGGGGAGCTGTTTTTT. The rearrangement joins TRBV5-1 to TRBJ2-2; D may correspond to TRBD1 or TRBD2 (5 bases each). This CDR3 spans 12 amino acids. Germline V CDR1 and CDR2: SGHRS, YFSETQ.